The TCR beta chain under discussion was sequenced for a study of OX40 agonist ivuxolimab in advanced cancers. Study context: Cohort: approximately 83% men, mean age 60, aged roughly 23 to 79.

As for this clone: As yet, its antigen is unknown.

The CDR3 sequence is 13 residues long. Germline lookup yields CDR1 SGHNT and CDR2 YYREEE (reference sequence). V dropped 6 bases and J dropped 5 bases, with 14 bases sitting between them. Study-level points and caveats: What antigens the expanded peripheral T cells recognized was never established.

Repertoires were generated with immunoSEQ multiplex PCR, while TCRdb's copy carries only in-frame clones and drops some. The repertoire has more than 75,000 clones, about 89% of them found once; the top ten carry approximately 0.38%. This TCR came from an adult with an advanced solid tumor such as melanoma, head and neck, liver or kidney cancer. Material: CD4+ or CD8+ T cells sorted from blood, obtained in a trial of the OX40 agonist ivuxolimab. The chain has TRBV5-4 and TRBJ2-5, with a possible D match to TRBD1 (6 bases). In nucleotides, the CDR3 is TGTGCCAGCACCTTACAGGGATCGGAGACCCAGTACTTC. It encodes CASTLQGSETQYF.